The 5 T cell receptor beta chains below were found in one sample sequenced in a study of T-cell memory formation after mild COVID-19. TCRdb passed the 5' RACE reads through MiXCR, listing each CDR3 protein once. The table shows 55,000 to 75,000 distinct CDR3 sequences, with around a quarter occurring only once. Sequencing input: PBMCs or a T cell subset sorted from them (not recorded which). All receptors come from a man aged 18 to 29 who had mild COVID-19 (a few samples of this study predate the infection). Cell type and time point are not known.

This sequence joins TRBV10-3 and TRBJ2-2, with TRBD2 identical over 9 bases. This CDR3 contains 16 residues. Germline V CDR1 and CDR2: ENHRY, SYGVKD. J gave up 4 bases and V 6 bases, and 9 bases lay outside the gene matches. CDR3 nucleotides: TGTGCCATCAGGGTCGAACTAGCGGGCGGCACCGGGGAGCTGTTTTTT. This encodes CAIRVELAGGTGELFF.

This chain links TRBV6-2 or TRBV6-3 with TRBJ2-6, with 9 bases matching TRBD1. The V segment lost 5 bases and the J segment 4 bases; nucleotides outside the gene matches: 6. CDR3 length equals 16 residues. Germline values: CDR1 MNHEY, CDR2 SVGEGT. DNA of the CDR3: TGTGCCAGCAGTACCACAGGGGGCTCCGGGGCCAACGTCCTGACTTTC. Encoded protein: CASSTTGGSGANVLTF.

The gene calls are TRBV7-2 and TRBJ2-3, with D hard to call. The CDR3 is 12 residues long. Germline V gene sequence: CDR1 SGHTA, CDR2 FQGNSA. Trimming left V 5 bases short and J 4 bases short, with 7 bases between. CDR3: CASSQFPDTQYF. The CDR3 coding sequence is TGTGCCAGCAGCCAATTCCCAGATACGCAGTATTTT.

The chain couples TRBV4-1 to TRBJ2-7; 9 nucleotides line up with TRBD1. The germline V gene encodes CDR1 MGHRA and CDR2 YSYEKL. Trimming cost V 1 base and J 5 bases; bases outside gene matches: 0. This CDR3 comprises 13 residues. CDR3 coding DNA: TGCGCCAGCAGCCAAGGGACAGGGGACGAGCAGTACGTC. This sequence encodes CASSQGTGDEQYV.

The chain employs TRBV9 and TRBJ1-3; the match to TRBD1 covers 7 bases. Germline assignment: CDR1 SGDLS and CDR2 YYNGEE. The CDR3 covers 19 residues. V was clipped by 1 base and J by 0 bases; unmatched bases: 13. The CDR3 bases are TGTGCCAGCAGCGTATCACCAGCAAGACAGGGAGACTCTGGAAACACCATATATTTT. It is translated as CASSVSPARQGDSGNTIYF.